This TCR beta chain was obtained from a study of blood T cell repertoires in COVID-19. Germline CDR1 reads MGHDK; CDR2 reads SYGVNS. With 8 bases clipped from V and 7 bases from J, the junction kept 15 bases outside the gene matches. This CDR3 region has 16 residues. Generated by immunoSEQ multiplex PCR, the TCRdb table keeps only in-frame clones and is missing some. The table has more than 120,000 clones, over 80% seen once; the top ten hold 0.9% to 0.95%. The TCR comes from a woman aged 50 to 65 with acute or convalescent COVID-19. The chain couples TRBV25-1 to TRBJ1-5; 9 bases map to TRBD1. The sequenced material came from peripheral blood. In DNA, the CDR3 is TGTGCCAGCGGGGGGGGCCCGGGACAGGGTTTACAGCCCCAGCATTTT. Translated: CASGGGPGQGLQPQHF. Using reference TRBV25-1 and TRBJ1-5 for the parts outside the CDR3, the full variable domain is EADIYQTPRYLVIGTGKKITLECSQTMGHDKMYWYQQDPGMELHLIHYSYGVNSTEKGDLSSESTVSRIRTEHFPLTLESARPSHTSQYLCASGGGPGQGLQPQHFGDGTRLSIL.